The clone carrying this TCR beta chain showed up just a few times. As yet, its antigen is unknown. These data originate in a study of T cells in Graves' hyperthyroidism and ophthalmopathy. Across the study: Specimen type is peripheral blood, collected at initial diagnosis prior to any treatment. Study-level results: Model predictions of ophthalmopathy came a median around 7.1 months before onset. Blood also showed most of the thyroid clonotypes that were expanded above 0.001.

What was amplified from RNA transcripts were TCR beta CDR3 regions. HTBI primers were employed in a first-round RT-PCR of the TCR CDR3. TCRdb passed the multiplex PCR reads through MiXCR, listing each CDR3 protein once. This table holds some 600,000 distinct CDR3 sequences, around 14% found once. The CDR3 consists of 16 residues. Germline CDR1 reads LNHDA; CDR2 reads SQIVND (reference sequence). V was cut by 3 bases and J by 1 base, with 13 bases left in between. V usage is TRBV19 and J usage is TRBJ2-1; tentative D call: TRBD2 (5 bases). Specimen: blood. The TCR sequence derives from a woman aged 25 to 39 with Graves' hyperthyroidism that later progressed to Graves' ophthalmopathy. CDR3 nucleotide sequence: TGTGCCAGTAGTATTTCGGTAGCGTCATCCTACAATGAGCAGTTCTTC. Translation: CASSISVASSYNEQFF.